The rows below give T cell receptor beta chains drawn from one sample of a study of T-cell reconstitution after alpha-beta-depleted transplantation in children. TCRdb used MiXCR to reprocess the PCR reads, holding one entry per CDR3 protein. The table lists about 360,000 distinct CDR3 sequences, 13% of them singletons, with about 4.5% in the top ten. The sequencing here drew on PBMCs, taken from the stem cell graft. Source of these receptors: a human donor who donated a stem cell graft to a child with Fanconi anemia. The CDR3 runs from the conserved cysteine through the conserved F or W. The D gene is left open where the match is weak. Clone size is not always given. Where it is, it says once, few, many or a class for expanded clones.

many	-	TRBV20-1	TRBJ1-1	CSAPLDTEAFF	TGCAGTGCTCCTCTGGACACTGAAGCTTTCTTT
few	-	TRBV3-1	TRBJ2-5	CASSQVLGGETQYF	TGTGCCAGCAGCCAAGTACTCGGTGGAGAGACCCAGTACTTC
few	-	TRBV7-6	TRBJ1-1	CASSEGREGTEAFF	TGTGCCAGCAGTGAGGGCAGGGAAGGGACTGAAGCTTTCTTT
-	-	TRBV9	TRBJ2-2	CASSVAGTNTGELFF	TGTGCCAGCAGCGTAGCTGGAACGAACACCGGGGAGCTGTTTTTT
-	-	TRBV28	TRBJ2-5	CASSSRGRHETQYF	TGTGCCAGCAGTTCTAGGGGGAGGCACGAGACCCAGTACTTC
-	-	TRBV5-5	TRBJ1-1	CASSLAPDYTEAFF	TGTGCCAGCAGCTTGGCACCAGATTACACTGAAGCTTTCTTT
few	-	TRBV27	TRBJ2-3	CASSTGTDTQYF	TGTGCCAGCAGTACGGGGACCGATACGCAGTATTTT
-	TRBD1	TRBV29-1	TRBJ1-1	CSAANTGVGEAFF	TGCAGCGCCGCCAATACAGGGGTCGGTGAAGCTTTCTTT
-	-	TRBV20-1	TRBJ2-3	CSADYRSTYTQYF	TGCAGTGCTGACTATAGGTCCACATATACGCAGTATTTT
once	-	TRBV14	TRBJ2-1	CASSQGVSGLYNEQFF	TGTGCCAGCAGCCAAGGGGTAAGCGGCTTATACAATGAGCAGTTCTTC
-	-	TRBV6-1	TRBJ2-1	CASKTEGPRHEQFF	TGTGCCAGCAAAACGGAGGGGCCTCGACATGAGCAGTTCTTC
-	-	TRBV7-9	TRBJ1-2	CASSAGAGGYTF	TGTGCCAGCAGCGCGGGGGCGGGTGGCTACACCTTC
-	-	TRBV5-1	TRBJ2-5	CASSVGTSRGETQYF	TGCGCCAGCAGCGTGGGGACGTCCAGGGGAGAGACCCAGTACTTC
many	TRBD1	TRBV5-1	TRBJ2-7	CASSLSGTGSYEQYF	TGCGCCAGCAGCTTGTCCGGGACAGGGAGCTACGAGCAGTACTTC
many	-	TRBV4-3	TRBJ1-1	CASSRLSMNTEAFF	TGCGCCAGCAGCCGGCTGTCCATGAACACTGAAGCTTTCTTT
-	TRBD2	TRBV7-3	TRBJ2-3	CASSDHTGLAGGGTQYF	TGTGCCAGCAGCGATCATACGGGGCTAGCGGGGGGTGGTACGCAGTATTTT
-	TRBD1	TRBV30	TRBJ1-6	CAWTPRGRGLDYNSPLHF	TGTGCCTGGACCCCACGAGGCAGGGGGCTCGACTATAATTCACCCCTCCACTTT
-	-	TRBV5-5	TRBJ2-3	CASSLLPGSDTQYF	TGTGCCAGCAGCTTACTACCAGGGTCAGATACGCAGTATTTT
many	-	TRBV9	TRBJ2-3	CASSVDTDTQYF	TGTGCCAGCAGCGTAGATACAGATACGCAGTATTTT
-	-	TRBV9	TRBJ2-4	CASSVGDSMGNIQYF	TGTGCCAGCAGCGTAGGAGACAGCATGGGGAACATTCAGTACTTC
-	TRBD1	TRBV2	TRBJ2-7	CASSEDLGQGSLSADEQYF	TGTGCCAGCAGTGAAGACCTGGGACAGGGTTCTCTTTCGGCGGATGAGCAGTACTTC
few	-	TRBV12-3/TRBV12-4	TRBJ2-6	CASSLGKSGANVLTF	TGTGCCAGCAGTCTGGGGAAGTCTGGGGCCAACGTCCTGACTTTC
few	TRBD1	TRBV7-9	TRBJ1-1	CASSLQGAHTEAFF	TGTGCCAGCAGCTTACAGGGGGCGCACACTGAAGCTTTCTTT
-	TRBD1	TRBV3-1	TRBJ2-2	CASSPGTGLFTGELFF	TGTGCCAGCAGCCCTGGGACAGGCCTCTTCACCGGGGAGCTGTTTTTT
few	-	TRBV5-1	TRBJ2-1	CASSWYRGGNEQFF	TGCGCCAGCAGCTGGTACAGGGGAGGCAATGAGCAGTTCTTC
many	TRBD1	TRBV7-6	TRBJ2-2	CASSLVVMGQGQLGNTGELFF	TGTGCCAGCAGCTTAGTAGTTATGGGACAGGGGCAACTTGGGAACACCGGGGAGCTGTTTTTT
few	-	TRBV12-3/TRBV12-4	TRBJ1-2	CASSIQGRGYTF	TGTGCCAGCAGTATACAGGGTCGAGGCTACACCTTC
-	-	TRBV9	TRBJ2-5	CASSVGGQNQETQYF	TGTGCCAGCAGCGTAGGGGGGCAGAACCAAGAGACCCAGTACTTC
-	-	TRBV18	TRBJ2-1	CASFRPGVEQFF	TGTGCCAGCTTCAGACCGGGGGTTGAGCAGTTCTTC
few	-	TRBV28	TRBJ1-4	CASSPQLGVEKLFF	TGTGCCAGCAGTCCCCAACTCGGGGTCGAAAAACTGTTTTTT
-	TRBD2	TRBV5-6	TRBJ2-3	CASSRGEGTDTQYF	TGTGCCAGCAGCCGGGGGGAGGGCACAGATACGCAGTATTTT
few	TRBD1	TRBV7-8	TRBJ1-1	CASSLAPGQGVVIEAFF	TGTGCCAGCAGCTTAGCCCCCGGACAGGGCGTAGTTATTGAAGCTTTCTTT
many	TRBD1	TRBV4-2	TRBJ1-2	CASSQGGQGGYGYTF	TGTGCCAGCAGCCAAGGGGGACAGGGGGGCTATGGCTACACCTTC
few	-	TRBV20-1	TRBJ1-1	CSARETRTEAFF	TGCAGTGCTAGGGAAACAAGGACTGAAGCTTTCTTT
-	TRBD1	TRBV29-1	TRBJ2-2	CSVNRGQNTGELFF	TGCAGCGTGAACAGGGGGCAAAACACCGGGGAGCTGTTTTTT
few	-	TRBV5-1	TRBJ2-5	CASSSSDGTWGETQYF	TGCGCCAGCAGCTCTTCCGACGGAACGTGGGGAGAGACCCAGTACTTC
many	TRBD2	TRBV7-6	TRBJ2-3	CASSLSGGARADTQYF	TGTGCCAGCAGCTTAAGCGGGGGGGCCAGGGCAGATACGCAGTATTTT
-	TRBD1	TRBV27	TRBJ2-7	CASRLGQGAFYEQYF	TGTGCCAGCAGATTAGGACAGGGGGCCTTCTACGAGCAGTACTTC
many	TRBD1	TRBV3-1	TRBJ2-2	CAIRTGDGTGELFF	TGTGCCATACGGACAGGGGACGGCACCGGGGAGCTGTTTTTT
many	-	TRBV29-1	TRBJ2-3	CSAGRQVGTDTQYF	TGCAGCGCCGGACGGCAGGTCGGCACAGATACGCAGTATTTT
-	TRBD1	TRBV20-1	TRBJ2-1	CSAWDSSYNEQFF	TGCAGTGCCTGGGACAGCTCCTACAATGAGCAGTTCTTC